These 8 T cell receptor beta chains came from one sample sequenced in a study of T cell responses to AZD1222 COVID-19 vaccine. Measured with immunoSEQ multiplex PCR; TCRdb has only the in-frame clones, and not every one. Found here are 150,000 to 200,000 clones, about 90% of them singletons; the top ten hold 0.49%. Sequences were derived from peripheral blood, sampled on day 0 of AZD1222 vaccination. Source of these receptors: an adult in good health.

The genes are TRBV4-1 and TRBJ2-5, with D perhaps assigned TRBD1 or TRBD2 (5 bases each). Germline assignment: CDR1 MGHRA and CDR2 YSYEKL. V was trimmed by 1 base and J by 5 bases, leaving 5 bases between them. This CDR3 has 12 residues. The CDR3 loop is CASSQGDETQYF. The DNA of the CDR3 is TGCGCCAGCAGCCAAGGGGACGAGACCCAGTACTTC.

The chain's CDR3 is CASSLRVTGELFF. CDR3 nucleotide sequence: TGTGCCAGCAGCTTGAGGGTAACTGGGGAGCTGTTTTTT. This chain joins TRBV5-6 and TRBJ2-2; D remains ambiguous. From germline, CDR1 is SGHDT and CDR2 YYEEEE. This CDR3 spans 13 amino acids. V was pared by 1 base and J by 8 bases, with 9 bases between.

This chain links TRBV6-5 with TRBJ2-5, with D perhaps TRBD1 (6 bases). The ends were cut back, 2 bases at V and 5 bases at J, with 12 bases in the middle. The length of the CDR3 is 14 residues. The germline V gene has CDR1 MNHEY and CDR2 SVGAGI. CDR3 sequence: CASSYRQALETQYF. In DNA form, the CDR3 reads TGTGCCAGCAGTTACAGACAGGCCCTCGAGACCCAGTACTTC.

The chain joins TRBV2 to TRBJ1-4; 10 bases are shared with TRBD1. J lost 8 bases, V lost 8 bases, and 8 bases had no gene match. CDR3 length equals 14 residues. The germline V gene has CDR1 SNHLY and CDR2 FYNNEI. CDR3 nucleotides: TGTGCCAGCGTCAGACAGGGGGCGGGGGAAAAACTGTTTTTT. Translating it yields CASVRQGAGEKLFF.

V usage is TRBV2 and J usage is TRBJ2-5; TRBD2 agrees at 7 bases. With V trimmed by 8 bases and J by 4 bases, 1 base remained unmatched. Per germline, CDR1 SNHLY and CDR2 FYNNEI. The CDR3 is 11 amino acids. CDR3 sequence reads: CASGGGETQYF. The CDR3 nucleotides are TGTGCCAGCGGGGGGGGAGAGACCCAGTACTTC.

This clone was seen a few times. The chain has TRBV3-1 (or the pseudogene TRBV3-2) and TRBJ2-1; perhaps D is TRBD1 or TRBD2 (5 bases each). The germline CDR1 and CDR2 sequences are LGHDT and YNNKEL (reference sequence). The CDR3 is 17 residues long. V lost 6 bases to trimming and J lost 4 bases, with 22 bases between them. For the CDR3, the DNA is TGTGCCAGCAGACCTACCATGGACTCCCCAGGGTACAATGAGCAGTTCTTC. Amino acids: CASRPTMDSPGYNEQFF.

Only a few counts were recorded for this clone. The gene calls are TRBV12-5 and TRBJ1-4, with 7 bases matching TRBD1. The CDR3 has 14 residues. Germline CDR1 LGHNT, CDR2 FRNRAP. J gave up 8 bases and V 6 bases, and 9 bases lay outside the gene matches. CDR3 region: CASGLGQDWEKLFF. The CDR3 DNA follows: TGTGCTAGTGGACTTGGACAGGATTGGGAAAAACTGTTTTTT.

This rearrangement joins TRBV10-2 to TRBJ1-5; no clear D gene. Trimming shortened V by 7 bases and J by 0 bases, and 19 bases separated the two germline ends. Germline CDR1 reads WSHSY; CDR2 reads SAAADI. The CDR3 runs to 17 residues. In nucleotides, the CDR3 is TGCGCCAGCACCGAGTGGGTTAAATCCAATAGCAATCAGCCCCAGCATTTT. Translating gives CASTEWVKSNSNQPQHF.